This T cell receptor beta chain is from a study of PD-L1 blockade in urothelial cancer (dated by TCRdb to the late 2010s). About the investigation overall: All patients started therapy in about 2014 and received atezolizumab 1,200 mg intravenously every 3 weeks. Blood samples were analyzed 3 weeks after the start of treatment (second dose) and 6 weeks after the start of treatment. About nine tenths of the roughly 29 patients were identified as males with urothelial cancer of bladder origin, and a prior smoking history was reported by 18 of 29 patients. Patients had an ECOG performance status of 0 or 1 and had received between 0 and 3 prior chemotherapy regimens. Pretreatment tumor samples, along with matched peripheral blood serially collected before and after atezolizumab treatment, were subjected to TCR sequencing. Whole exome sequencing and RNA sequencing of pretreatment tumors were performed alongside TCR sequencing in the same patients. Eight to ten patients achieved durable clinical benefit and approximately 20 did not. Blood samples gave median yields of around 150,000 T cells and approximately 80,000 unique TCRs, along with a median clonality of approximately 0.08. An exploratory multi-omic analysis was conducted of the somatic, immune and clinical correlates of response to PD-L1 blockade with atezolizumab in urothelial cancer. Progression-free survival longer than 6 months counted as durable clinical benefit, and TCR features were additionally tested against both progression-free and overall survival. Some 30 patients had pretreatment blood TCR-seq, some 24 had at least one posttreatment blood collection, and some 24 had tumor TCR-seq.

Study-wide findings and limitations: A pretreatment peripheral blood TCR clonality below the median was linked to improved progression-free and overall survival. Patients with durable benefit showed greater expansion of tumor-associated TCR clones in peripheral blood 3 weeks after starting treatment (n ≈ 20, p = 0.022). Because the sample size was small (n ≈ 27) and many of the analyses were exploratory, the results are meant to be hypothesis-generating.

In this sample, this clone turned up a few times. Its target antigen remains unknown. The input lacks base qualities; no much larger clone sits a single base away. In the paper's terms, the time point label means: peripheral blood 6 weeks after treatment start. The cohort included 29 patients with locally advanced or metastatic urothelial carcinoma who were treated at Memorial Sloan Kettering on a trial protocol. Peripheral blood mononuclear cells were collected from each patient pretreatment and during treatment, giving between 1 and 8 total time points per patient. The Qiagen DNeasy Blood extraction kit was used to purify genomic DNA from total PBMCs and tumor samples. PBMCs were collected pretreatment and during treatment and were isolated and stored as previously described. V lost 1 base and J lost 7 bases, and the count of bases not matched to a germline gene is 6. From cysteine to phenylalanine, the CDR3 is 14 amino acids long. Just CDR3 DNA is preserved here, 42 bases in frame from base 1. From the germline V gene, CDR1 is SGHVS and CDR2 is FQNEAQ.

Synthetic TCR analog templates were spiked into each PCR so that absolute template abundance could be estimated from read counts. Using the immunoSEQ assay, TCRbeta CDR3 regions were amplified from genomic DNA with bias-controlled V and J gene primers. Sequencing of rearranged TCRbeta segments was performed at approximately 20X coverage. The paper's processing steps were these. Sequencing errors were corrected by clustering and CDR3s were annotated against IMGT to assign V, D and J genes. Downstream analyses used only productive TCRbeta rearrangements, leaving out any out-of-frame or stop-codon sequences. To compute clonality, Shannon entropy was normalized by the log of the number of unique productive sequences and then subtracted from one. Fisher's exact test with Benjamini-Hochberg correction, at a threshold of adjusted p below 0.01, was used to find clones that differed between time points or between blood and tumor. This is the immuneACCESS table as TCRdb keeps it, with only in-frame sequences that have V and J called. A part of the clones is gone; compared with another copy, unresolved V genes explain less than half, and the rest is unexplained. From that table come the V and J calls and clone size; the DNA was used to work out D and trimming. In this sample the table shows roughly 100,000 clones, roughly 80% of which occur a single time. The top ten clones comprise over 7.5% of the sample.

The chain employs TRBV7-8 and TRBJ2-7, and 8 bases in between align with TRBD1. Specimen: PBMCs, collected around atezolizumab (anti-PD-L1) treatment. The clonotype originates from a man between 65 and 85 years old with urothelial cancer. For the CDR3, the sequence is CASSLEQGDAEQYF. The nucleotides are TGTGCCAGCAGCTTAGAACAGGGGGATGCGGAGCAGTACTTC.